This entry describes one T cell receptor (beta chain). Data came from immunoSEQ multiplex PCR; TCRdb stores just in-frame clones and leaves some out. The sample includes fewer than 500,000 clones, more than 80% seen only once; the top ten take about 6.3%. This specimen comes from a study of control samples from healthy donors and cancer patients. The V gene lost 4 bases and the J gene lost 3 bases, with 12 bases spanning the gap. CDR3 length: 15 residues. Germline V gene lookup returns CDR1 MNHNY and CDR2 SVGAGI (reference sequence). The genes are TRBV6-6 and TRBJ2-2; D is perhaps TRBD2 (6 bases). Sample: PBMCs. This TCR derives from a man aged 35-49 years with head and neck cancer. CDR3 sequence (DNA): TGTGCCAGCAGTTTCTTAGCGGAGCACACCGGGGAGCTGTTTTTT. Residues: CASSFLAEHTGELFF.